This T cell receptor (beta chain) is drawn from a study of shared clonotypes between healthy human individuals. In the original analysis: There were no quality scores in the junction-only immunoSEQ sequences, so filtering differed. Method: immunoSEQ multiplex PCR; TCRdb's copy keeps in-frame clones and lacks some. V and J calls and clone size are as listed in that table; D and trimming were resolved from the DNA. The sample has roughly 2 million clones; around 95% are singletons. General study results and limits: Since donors were few, the genetic and exposure-history diversity represented was limited. Naive subsets generally exceeded memory subsets in estimated richness.

The V segment lost 6 bases and the J segment 9 bases; nucleotides outside the gene matches: 9. Germline V CDR1 and CDR2: LNHDA, SQIVND (reference sequence). The CDR3 totals 16 residues. Remarks on this clone: The antigen remains unidentified.

The chain carries TRBV19 and TRBJ2-1; 15 nucleotides line up with TRBD2. The sequencing sample was made of naive CD4+ T cells sorted from blood. This sample's subset: CD45RA+ positively selected. This clonotype was sampled from a man between 18 and 35 years old in good health. The CDR3 here is CASSYGTSGRMFEQFF. The CDR3, as DNA: TGTGCCAGTAGCTACGGGACTAGCGGGAGGATGTTTGAGCAGTTCTTC.